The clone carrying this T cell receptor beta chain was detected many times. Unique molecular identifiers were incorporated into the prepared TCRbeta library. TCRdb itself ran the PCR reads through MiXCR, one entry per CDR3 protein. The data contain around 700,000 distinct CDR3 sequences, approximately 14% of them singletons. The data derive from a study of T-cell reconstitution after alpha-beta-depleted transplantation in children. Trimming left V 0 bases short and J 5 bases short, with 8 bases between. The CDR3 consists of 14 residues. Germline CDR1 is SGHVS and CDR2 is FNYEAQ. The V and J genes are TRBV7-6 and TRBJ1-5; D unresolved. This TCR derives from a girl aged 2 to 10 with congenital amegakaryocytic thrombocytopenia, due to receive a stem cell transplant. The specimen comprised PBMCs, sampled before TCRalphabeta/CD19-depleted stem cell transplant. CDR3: CASSLALEHQPQHF. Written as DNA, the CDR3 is TGTGCCAGCAGCTTAGCCCTCGAGCATCAGCCCCAGCATTTT.